These 26 T cell receptor beta chains originate from one sample sequenced in a study of blood T cell repertoires in COVID-19. Repertoires were generated with immunoSEQ multiplex PCR, while TCRdb's copy carries only in-frame clones and drops some. The sample contains 30,000 to 40,000 clones, nearly 80% of which appear only once. The sample was peripheral blood. These receptors all stem from an elderly man with acute or convalescent COVID-19.

The gene calls are TRBV19 and TRBJ2-5, with 7 bases matching TRBD1. Germline CDR1 reads LNHDA; CDR2 reads SQIVND (reference sequence). The junction had 4 bases not matched to a gene; V was cut back by 5 bases and J by 1 base. The CDR3 has 14 residues. CDR3 residues: CASSRQGFQETQYF. CDR3 coding DNA: TGTGCCAGTAGTCGACAGGGATTCCAAGAGACCCAGTACTTC.

The rearrangement links TRBV27 to TRBJ2-3; tentative D call: TRBD2 (6 bases). CDR1 and CDR2 (germline): MNHEY, SMNVEV (reference sequence). CDR3 length: 13 amino acids. V was trimmed by 6 bases and J by 1 base, leaving 8 bases between them. This CDR3 is CASRERGTDTQYF. The CDR3 coding sequence is TGTGCCAGCAGGGAGCGGGGCACAGATACGCAGTATTTT.

The chain employs TRBV6-5 and TRBJ2-3; D not certain. CDR1 MNHEY and CDR2 SVGAGI come from the germline V gene. This CDR3 has 15 residues. Trimming took off 0 bases at V and 4 bases at J, with 11 bases between the two ends. In DNA, the CDR3 is TGTGCCAGCAGTTACTCCCGTCTAACAGCAGATACGCAGTATTTT. Its translation: CASSYSRLTADTQYF.

This chain uses TRBV6-5 with TRBJ1-1, with D possibly being TRBD1 (5 bases). Trimming cost V 10 bases and J 0 bases, with 12 bases left between them. Germline CDR1 MNHEY, CDR2 SVGAGI. The CDR3 has 13 amino acids. The CDR3 sequence is CATFRGMNTEAFF. The CDR3 DNA follows: TGTGCCACCTTCCGGGGGATGAACACTGAAGCTTTCTTT.

J is TRBJ2-6 and V is TRBV30; D possibly corresponds to TRBD2 (6 bases). This CDR3 spans 15 amino acids. The V gene lost 2 bases and the J gene lost 2 bases, with 10 bases spanning the gap. Germline V lookup: CDR1 GTSNPN, CDR2 SVGIG (reference sequence). The CDR3 here is CAWSSGGTGANVLTF. The CDR3 DNA sequence: TGTGCCTGGAGTTCCGGAGGGACTGGGGCCAACGTCCTGACTTTC.

This clone appeared a few times. The chain links TRBV18 to TRBJ2-7; 7 bases agree with TRBD1. The CDR3 contains 16 residues. The V gene end was trimmed by 1 base and the J gene end by 0 bases; junction bases not matched to a gene: 6. Germline CDR1 and CDR2: KGHSH and LQKENI. The CDR3 nucleotides read TGTGCCAGCTCACCACTAGGACAGGCTTCCTCCTACGAGCAGTACTTC. This sequence encodes CASSPLGQASSYEQYF.

Turning to this clone: Other nucleotide sequences in the sample specify the same CDR3. The chain uses TRBV27 and TRBJ1-2; a possible D gene is TRBD1 (5 bases). The CDR3 runs 13 residues. CDR1 MNHEY and CDR2 SMNVEV come from the germline V gene (reference sequence). With 6 bases removed from V and 2 bases from J, the gap between germline ends came to 10 bases. In DNA, the CDR3 is TGTGCCAGCAGCCCTGACAGAAACTATGGCTACACCTTC. This encodes CASSPDRNYGYTF.

This chain connects TRBV7-2 to TRBJ2-2, with 7 positions matching TRBD1. This CDR3 spans 14 amino acids. V shed 1 base, J shed 5 bases, and the junction held 1 base outside the gene matches. From germline, CDR1 is SGHTA and CDR2 FQGNSA. The chain's CDR3 is CASSLEQGTGELFF. DNA of the CDR3: TGTGCCAGCAGCTTAGAACAGGGGACCGGGGAGCTGTTTTTT.

The V call is TRBV4-3, the J call TRBJ2-1; possibly TRBD2 for D (6 bases). Germline V CDR1 and CDR2: LGHNA, YSLEER. The V end lost 4 bases, the J end lost 8 bases, and 15 bases lay between the germline ends. This CDR3 has 14 amino acids. The CDR3 bases are TGCGCCAGCAGCCTACTGCTGCGGGGCGATGAGCAGTTCTTC. Its protein is CASSLLLRGDEQFF.

The genes are TRBV9 and TRBJ2-7; maybe TRBD2 (6 bases). Per germline, CDR1 SGDLS and CDR2 YYNGEE. There are 14 residues in the CDR3. Trimming removed 0 bases from V and 2 bases from J, with 9 bases in between. This CDR3 reads CASSVGGETYEQYF. The CDR3 region has the DNA TGTGCCAGCAGCGTAGGGGGGGAAACCTACGAGCAGTACTTC.

This clone has only one observation. This rearrangement joins TRBV30 to TRBJ2-7, with D possibly matching TRBD2 (5 bases). Germline loops: CDR1 GTSNPN, CDR2 SVGIG (reference sequence). V was trimmed by 0 bases and J by 5 bases, leaving 20 bases between them. The CDR3 contains 16 residues. The CDR3 loop reads CAWSVGNAGPRDEQYF. CDR3 bases: TGTGCCTGGAGTGTAGGAAACGCGGGCCCCCGGGACGAGCAGTACTTC.

On this clone: One junction end does not reproduce the germline sequence, and a read error may be involved. The chain recombines TRBV12-3 or TRBV12-4 with TRBJ2-7, with 10 bases fitting TRBD1. The CDR3 extends over 12 amino acids. The CDR3 bases are TGTGCCAGCAGACGAGACAGGGGGCCTCCACTCTTC. Amino acid sequence: CASRRDRGPPLF.

The chain uses TRBV7-3 and TRBJ2-2; no reliable D call. The ends were cut back, 5 bases at V and 0 bases at J, with 4 bases in the middle. The CDR3 spans 13 residues. Germline V gene lookup returns CDR1 SGHTA and CDR2 FQGTGA. The CDR3, as DNA: TGTGCCAGCAGCGCGTCGAACACCGGGGAGCTGTTTTTT. Protein: CASSASNTGELFF.

The V call is TRBV30, the J call TRBJ1-4, with 10 bases fitting TRBD1. Germline CDR1 reads GTSNPN; CDR2 reads SVGIG (reference sequence). J gave up 6 bases and V 4 bases, and 2 bases lay outside the gene matches. This CDR3 has 13 residues. The CDR3 DNA sequence: TGTGCCTGGACAGGGACAGGGGATGAAAAACTGTTTTTT. Protein product: CAWTGTGDEKLFF.

V and J are TRBV3-1 (or the pseudogene TRBV3-2) and TRBJ2-2, with D uncertain. V was cut by 2 bases and J by 8 bases, with 21 bases left in between. CDR1 is LGHDT and CDR2 is YNNKEL in the germline V gene (reference sequence). The CDR3 consists of 17 residues. The CDR3 DNA is TGTGCCAGCAGCCAACCCTTTTCAAGACCCAAGCGAGGGGAGCTGTTTTTT. This gives the protein CASSQPFSRPKRGELFF.

The sample holds a few counts of this clone. This chain joins TRBV2 and TRBJ1-1, with 7 nucleotides matching TRBD1. CDR3 length equals 15 residues. Germline loops: CDR1 SNHLY, CDR2 FYNNEI. V was clipped by 3 bases and J by 3 bases; unmatched bases: 7. CDR3 coding DNA: TGTGCCAGCAGTGACTGGCAGGGACAGTACACTGAAGCTTTCTTT. This translates into CASSDWQGQYTEAFF.

The rearrangement links TRBV10-3 to TRBJ1-2; 7 nucleotides agree with TRBD1. The CDR3 consists of 13 residues. Germline V lookup: CDR1 ENHRY, CDR2 SYGVKD. The junction had 3 bases not matched to a gene; V was cut back by 2 bases and J by 6 bases. The CDR3 nucleotides read TGTGCCATCAGTGAGGGACAGGTGAATGGCTACACCTTC. The encoded protein is CAISEGQVNGYTF.

CDR3 in amino acids: CASSIPGTGERALHF. CDR3 coding DNA: TGCGCCAGCAGCATACCCGGGACAGGGGAGCGGGCCCTCCACTTT. The genes are TRBV5-1 and TRBJ1-6; TRBD1 aligns across 10 bases. CDR1 is SGHRS and CDR2 is YFSETQ in the germline V gene. The CDR3 is made up of 15 amino acids. The V and J ends lost 4 bases and 14 bases, in that order; junction bases with no gene match: 12.

The rearrangement joins TRBV2 to TRBJ2-6, with a weak D call TRBD2 (5 bases). The CDR3 has 12 residues. Germline CDR1 and CDR2: SNHLY and FYNNEI. V was clipped by 5 bases and J by 7 bases, with 6 bases between them. The CDR3 coding sequence is TGTGCCAGCAGTACGGGAGCCAACGTCCTGACTTTC. This gives the protein CASSTGANVLTF.

The CDR3 spells CASSPARGDRNYGYTF. The CDR3 DNA reads as TGTGCCAGTAGCCCGGCCCGTGGGGACAGGAACTATGGCTACACCTTC. The chain is built from TRBV19 and TRBJ1-2; 8 bases align to TRBD1. The CDR3 totals 16 residues. The germline V gene encodes CDR1 LNHDA and CDR2 SQIVND (reference sequence). With 6 bases clipped from V and 2 bases from J, the junction kept 11 bases outside the gene matches.

The chain employs TRBV10-2 and TRBJ1-1; the D gene is possibly TRBD1 (6 bases). Germline V gene lookup returns CDR1 WSHSY and CDR2 SAAADI. Trimming cost V 5 bases and J 7 bases, with 11 bases left between them. The CDR3 contains 12 residues. In DNA, the CDR3 is TGCGCCAGCAGTAGGGCACAGGGTGAAGCTTTCTTT. Residues: CASSRAQGEAFF.

The V and J genes are TRBV19 and TRBJ1-1; 7 bases are shared with TRBD1. This CDR3 contains 15 residues. J was trimmed by 1 base and V by 5 bases; bases with no gene match: 7. CDR1 and CDR2 from the germline V gene are LNHDA and SQIVND (reference sequence). The CDR3 is CASSFQGGANTEAFF. In DNA form, the CDR3 reads TGTGCCAGTAGTTTTCAGGGGGGCGCGAACACTGAAGCTTTCTTT. The full variable domain, completed using reference TRBV19 and TRBJ1-1, is DGGITQSPKYLFRKEGQNVTLSCEQNLNHDAMYWYRQDPGQGLRLIYYSQIVNDFQKGDIAEGYSVSREKKESFPLTVTSAQKNPTAFYLCASSFQGGANTEAFFGQGTRLTVV.

The V call is TRBV5-1, the J call TRBJ2-3; a possible D gene is TRBD2 (6 bases). CDR1 and CDR2 from the germline V gene are SGHRS and YFSETQ. The CDR3 contains 16 residues. V was cut by 3 bases and J by 1 base, with 15 bases left in between. The chain's CDR3 is CASSSRQSGGTDTQYF. CDR3 DNA: TGCGCCAGCAGCTCCCGACAGTCGGGAGGCACAGATACGCAGTATTTT.

This clone turned up a few times. The chain uses TRBV5-5 and TRBJ1-3; tentative D call: TRBD1 (6 bases). The CDR3 runs 16 residues. The germline V gene encodes CDR1 SGHKS and CDR2 YYEKEE (reference sequence). The germline V and J ends were trimmed by 0 bases and 2 bases, with 12 bases remaining between them. CDR3: CASSLVRGGAGNTIYF. In DNA form, the CDR3 reads TGTGCCAGCAGCTTGGTGCGCGGGGGCGCTGGAAACACCATATATTTT.

This clone was counted between two and nine times. The J gene is TRBJ1-1, the V gene TRBV7-9; TRBD1 agrees at 8 bases. Looked up from germline, CDR1 is SEHNR and CDR2 is FQNEAQ (reference sequence). V dropped 3 bases and J dropped 8; count of bases not matched to a gene: 5. The CDR3 runs 13 residues. For the CDR3, the DNA is TGTGCCAGCAGCTTCGGACAGGGCTGGGAAGCTTTCTTT. Protein sequence: CASSFGQGWEAFF.

The chain recombines TRBV4-1 with TRBJ1-6; no reliable D call. Trimming stripped 0 bases from V and 4 bases from J, with 13 bases between. The CDR3 has 17 amino acids. Germline loops: CDR1 MGHRA, CDR2 YSYEKL. CDR3 sequence reads: CASSQEWRGGYNSPLHF. In DNA, the CDR3 is TGCGCCAGCAGCCAAGAGTGGCGGGGAGGGTATAATTCACCCCTCCACTTT.